This is a list of T cell receptor beta chains from one sample in a study of shared clonotypes between healthy human individuals. Only in-frame clones appear in the TCRdb table, and some are missing; sequencing was by immunoSEQ multiplex PCR. The table records roughly 500,000 clones, roughly 80% of them present only once. The material sequenced was PBMCs. The receptors come from a woman aged 40 to 49 in good health. Some clones in this sample may be carry-over from other donors' samples. Both conserved end residues are part of each CDR3. A D gene is named only where the DNA matches it firmly. Clone sizes are given selectively: once, few, many, or a class where the clone is expanded.

clone_size	d_call	j_call	v_call	cdr3_nt	cdr3_aa
once	.	TRBJ1-1	TRBV14	TGTGCCAGCAGCCAACAACCTACCTTGGGGACTGAAGCTTTCTTT	CASSQQPTLGTEAFF
.	.	TRBJ2-7	TRBV4-1	TGCGCCAGCAGCCCGGGGGCCACCTACGAGCAGTACTTC	CASSPGATYEQYF
.	.	TRBJ2-5	TRBV28	TGTGCCAGCAGTAATCTCCGGGACGGCGGGACCCAGTACTTC	CASSNLRDGGTQYF
.	.	TRBJ2-7	TRBV7-9	TGTGCCAGCAGCTTAGGGCTAGCGAGGTACGAGCAGTACTTC	CASSLGLARYEQYF
once	TRBD2	TRBJ2-7	TRBV7-2	TGTGCCAGCAGCTTGCTAGCGGGAGTTTCCTACGAGCAGTACTTC	CASSLLAGVSYEQYF
once	.	TRBJ2-2	TRBV7-7	TGTGCCAGCAGCTTAAATCCGAACACCGGGGAGCTGTTTTTT	CASSLNPNTGELFF
.	TRBD1	TRBJ2-3	TRBV29-1	TGCAGCGTTGAAGGGACAGGAGTGCCAGATACGCAGTATTTT	CSVEGTGVPDTQYF
.	.	TRBJ2-1	TRBV19	TGTGCCAGTAGTCCCCAGGCTAGCGTCTACAATGAGCAGTTCTTC	CASSPQASVYNEQFF
.	.	TRBJ1-1	TRBV10-2	TGTGCCAGCAGTTACGAGGGGAGATACACTGAAGCTTTCTTT	CASSYEGRYTEAFF
.	TRBD2	TRBJ2-7	TRBV18	TGTGCCAGCTCACCCGCGGGAGGGCCTTACGAGCAGTACTTC	CASSPAGGPYEQYF
once	TRBD2	TRBJ2-3	TRBV7-9	TGTGCCAGCAGCCTAGCGGGAAGCACAGATACGCAGTATTTT	CASSLAGSTDTQYF
.	TRBD1	TRBJ2-7	TRBV5-1	TGCGCCAGCAACCACGGGACAGGAAGGTCCGAGCAGTACTTC	CASNHGTGRSEQYF
.	TRBD1	TRBJ2-5	TRBV28	TGTGCCAGCAGTTTACTCTCGACAGGGGGGGATGAGCAGTACTTC	CASSLLSTGGDEQYF
.	.	TRBJ2-7	TRBV4-3	TGCGCCAGCAGCCAAGGAAGATTTAGCGAGCAGTACTTC	CASSQGRFSEQYF
.	TRBD2	TRBJ2-3	TRBV11-3	TGTGCCAGCAGCTTCCAGCGGGGCAATACAGATACGCAGTATTTT	CASSFQRGNTDTQYF
.	TRBD2	TRBJ2-2	TRBV15	TGTGCCACCAGCAGAGATCGGGCGGGAGCCGGGGAGCTGTTTTTT	CATSRDRAGAGELFF
once	TRBD2	TRBJ2-7	TRBV2	TGTGCCAGCAGGCGGGAGGTCTACGAGCAGTACTTC	CASRREVYEQYF
.	.	TRBJ1-4	TRBV28	TGTGCCAGCAGTTTCCGACTAAGGGGTGAAAAACTGTTTTTT	CASSFRLRGEKLFF
many	TRBD1	TRBJ1-5	TRBV28	TGTGCCAGCAGTGGAGGGGGCGTAGATCAGCCCCAGCATTTT	CASSGGGVDQPQHF
.	.	TRBJ2-2	TRBV7-7	TGTGCTAGCAGCCCCGCACAGGGACGGAGCACCGGGGAGCTGTTTTTT	CASSPAQGRSTGELFF
.	.	TRBJ1-3	TRBV2	TGTGCCAGCAGTGAACTCCTGACGGCTGGAAACACCATATATTTT	CASSELLTAGNTIYF
.	.	TRBJ2-7	TRBV27	TGTGCCAGCAGTCCCAGGGTAGGGGAGCAGTACTTC	CASSPRVGEQYF
.	.	TRBJ2-5	TRBV5-1	TGCGCCAGCAACCATCAGGGTTTCCAAGAGACCCAGTACTTC	CASNHQGFQETQYF
.	.	TRBJ2-1	TRBV4-1	TGCGCCAGCAGCCAAGACTGGACCAGGGAAAATGAGCAGTTCTTC	CASSQDWTRENEQFF
once	TRBD1	TRBJ1-2	TRBV5-4	TGTGCCAGCAGCCCCGGACAGGGTCTAGGGCCCTATGGCTACACCTTC	CASSPGQGLGPYGYTF
once	.	TRBJ2-2	TRBV2	TGTGCCAGCAGAGGTGACAGGGAGGGCGGGGAGCTGTTTTTT	CASRGDREGGELFF
.	.	TRBJ1-6	TRBV7-9	TGTGCCAGCAGCCAGAACTCACCCCTCCACTTT	CASSQNSPLHF
.	.	TRBJ2-7	TRBV28	TGTGCCAGCAGTTCAAGACTCGGGTCCCACGAGCAGTACTTC	CASSSRLGSHEQYF
.	.	TRBJ1-2	TRBV18	TGTGCCAGCTCCGGGGCTGTTTTCTATGGCTACACCTTC	CASSGAVFYGYTF
.	.	TRBJ2-3	TRBV5-1	TGCGCCAGCAGCTCCCAAGGGGGGGGACTATTAAATACGCAGTATTTT	CASSSQGGGLLNTQYF
.	.	TRBJ2-3	TRBV6-5	TGTGCCAGCAGTTACCCCCGGCATGGGGTAGATACGCAGTATTTT	CASSYPRHGVDTQYF
.	.	TRBJ2-5	TRBV7-6	TGTGCCAGCAGCTTAGGCAGGGCGGAGACCCAGTACTTC	CASSLGRAETQYF
.	.	TRBJ2-3	TRBV7-3	TGTGCCAGCAGCTCCTCACAGGGTGCAGATACGCAGTATTTT	CASSSSQGADTQYF
.	.	TRBJ2-1	TRBV11-2	TGTGCCAGCAGCTTGTTACGCGGTTTTGGGGGGCCCAATGAGCAGTTCTTC	CASSLLRGFGGPNEQFF
.	.	TRBJ1-2	TRBV28	TGTGCCAGCAGCGCACCCGAGAGGTATGGCTACACCTTC	CASSAPERYGYTF
.	TRBD1	TRBJ2-1	TRBV28	TGTGCCAGCAGTTCCGCGGGGACAGGTTGGAATGAGCAGTTCTTC	CASSSAGTGWNEQFF
.	TRBD2	TRBJ2-1	TRBV9	TGTGCCAGCAGCGTAGTTTCTAGCGGGTACTCTATTTCCTACAATGAGCAGTTCTTC	CASSVVSSGYSISYNEQFF
.	TRBD1	TRBJ1-3	TRBV28	TGTGCCAGCAGTTTATCGGCCCAGGGGGCTGGAAACACCATATATTTT	CASSLSAQGAGNTIYF
.	TRBD1	TRBJ2-7	TRBV27	TGTGCCAGCCCCCCGCAGGGGGCCTACGAGCAGTACTTC	CASPPQGAYEQYF
.	.	TRBJ2-7	TRBV11-2	TGTGCCAGCAGGCGACAACCTCTCTCCTACGAGCAGTACTTC	CASRRQPLSYEQYF
.	.	TRBJ2-5	TRBV6-5	TGTGCCAGCAGTTACTCGGCGGGAAGGGGGGAGACCCAGTACTTC	CASSYSAGRGETQYF
once	.	TRBJ2-2	TRBV5-1	TGCGCCAGCAGCTTGACGGCGGGGCCGGGGACCGGGGAGCTGTTTTTT	CASSLTAGPGTGELFF
.	.	TRBJ2-7	TRBV19	TGTGCCAGTAGTATGGGGCTAGCAGTCTACGAGCAGTACTTC	CASSMGLAVYEQYF
.	TRBD1	TRBJ2-3	TRBV29-1	TGCAGCACTACCCAGGCAGGGGGCCTCACAGATACGCAGTATTTT	CSTTQAGGLTDTQYF
.	.	TRBJ2-7	TRBV6-6	TGTGCCAGCAGCCAACCCGTAACCTACGAGCAGCACTTC	CASSQPVTYEQHF
.	TRBD1	TRBJ2-7	TRBV30	TGTGCCTGGAGTGGGCAGGGGGCGTCTGAGCAGTACTTC	CAWSGQGASEQYF
.	.	TRBJ2-7	TRBV21-1	TGTGCCAGCAGCCATGGGGGGGGCAAAATTTGGTACGAGCAGTACTTC	CASSHGGGKIWYEQYF
.	.	TRBJ2-3	TRBV10-2	TGCGCCACCGAAGGAACAGATACGCAGTATTTT	CATEGTDTQYF
.	TRBD2	TRBJ2-7	TRBV30	TGTGCCTGGAGCCCCCAGCGGGAACCCCTCCACGAGCAGTACTTC	CAWSPQREPLHEQYF